Listed below are T cell receptor beta chains from one sample, sequenced in a study of control samples from healthy donors and cancer patients. The protocol was immunoSEQ multiplex PCR, while the TCRdb copy is restricted to in-frame clones and leaves out a portion. This table holds around 230,000 clones, roughly 94% found once. Sequenced: blood. The origin of the receptors is a man aged 45-65 years in good health. CDR3s include the opening cysteine and the closing phenylalanine or tryptophan. D genes are given only for firm matches. Expanded clones get a size class; other rows say once, few or many, or leave the size out.

CDR3nt,CDR3aa,d_gene,j_gene,v_gene,abundance
TGCGCCAGCAGCCCGGACGGACCCAAGAGAACCGGGGAGCTGTTTTTT,CASSPDGPKRTGELFF,NA,TRBJ2-2,TRBV5-1,NA
TGTGCCAGCAGTTTAGAACTGGGGACAAAACGGAGCAATCAGCCCCAGCATTTT,CASSLELGTKRSNQPQHF,NA,TRBJ1-5,TRBV28,NA
TGTGCCAGCAGGCCCCATCGGGACAGAAACTATGGCTACACCTTC,CASRPHRDRNYGYTF,TRBD1,TRBJ1-2,TRBV6-5,NA
TGTGCCAGCAGCCAGCGGACAGGGGGATTTAGGCAAGAGACCCAGTACTTC,CASSQRTGGFRQETQYF,TRBD1,TRBJ2-5,TRBV7-2,NA
TGTGCCAGCAGCCCAACGGACCGGGACAGGGGCTACACCTTC,CASSPTDRDRGYTF,TRBD1,TRBJ1-2,TRBV9,NA
TGTGCCAGCAGTTACTCCCAGGGCCGACCGAGCTTCGGGGAGCTGTTTTTT,CASSYSQGRPSFGELFF,NA,TRBJ2-2,TRBV6-2/TRBV6-3,NA
TGTGCCAGCAGTTTATGGGGTGGGCAGGGGGGAGCTAATGAAAAACTGTTTTTT,CASSLWGGQGGANEKLFF,TRBD1,TRBJ1-4,TRBV28,NA
TGTGCCAGCAGTAGGACAGGAGACACCGGGGAGCTGTTTTTT,CASSRTGDTGELFF,TRBD1,TRBJ2-2,TRBV6-4,NA
TGCGCCAGCAGCCCCACGACAGGGGGCGATTACAATGAGCAGTTCTTC,CASSPTTGGDYNEQFF,TRBD1,TRBJ2-1,TRBV5-1,NA
TGTGCCGCAGGTTCCCCAACTAGCTTGGAGCAGTTCTTC,CAAGSPTSLEQFF,NA,TRBJ2-1,TRBV10-3,NA
TGTGCCAGCAGTTACCATCAGGAGGGGAATGAGCAGTTCTTC,CASSYHQEGNEQFF,NA,TRBJ2-1,TRBV6-5,NA
TGTGCCAGCAGTCCAACCCGTCCGGGACAGGGGGATGGCTACACCTTC,CASSPTRPGQGDGYTF,TRBD1,TRBJ1-2,TRBV3-1/TRBV3-2,NA
TGCGCCAGCAGTGCGACCAGCACAGATACGCAGTATTTT,CASSATSTDTQYF,NA,TRBJ2-3,TRBV10-1,NA
TGCGCCAGCAGCTTTAGCTCTGGTCTGGGGTACGAGCAGTACTTC,CASSFSSGLGYEQYF,NA,TRBJ2-7,TRBV5-1,NA
TGCGCCAGCAGCGGGGACAGGGGTGAAAAACTGTTTTTT,CASSGDRGEKLFF,TRBD1,TRBJ1-4,TRBV5-1,NA
TGTGCCAGCAGCTTAACCGCGGGGTATGAAGCTTTCTTT,CASSLTAGYEAFF,NA,TRBJ1-1,TRBV11-3,NA
TGTGCCAGCAGCCAAGCTCGGTATGGCTACACCTTC,CASSQARYGYTF,NA,TRBJ1-2,TRBV3-1/TRBV3-2,NA
TGTGCCAGTAGACAGAGGGGCGTCAACCTAAACTACGAGCAGTACTTC,CASRQRGVNLNYEQYF,NA,TRBJ2-7,TRBV19,NA
TGTGCCAGCAGCCGGCAGGCTAGTAATTCACCCCTCCACTTT,CASSRQASNSPLHF,NA,TRBJ1-6,TRBV7-9,NA
TGTGCCAGCAGCGGGGACAGCTACGAGCAGTACTTC,CASSGDSYEQYF,TRBD1,TRBJ2-7,TRBV2,NA
TGTGCCAGCAGCGGATCTAGGGGGGCAGATACGCAGTATTTT,CASSGSRGADTQYF,NA,TRBJ2-3,TRBV5-4,once
TGTGCCACCGCGCAATCGGGTGTACCCCAAGAGACCCAGTACTTC,CATAQSGVPQETQYF,NA,TRBJ2-5,TRBV10-3,NA
TGTGCCAGCAGTGAAACTATTTGGGGAAACATTCAGTACTTC,CASSETIWGNIQYF,NA,TRBJ2-4,TRBV25-1,NA
TGTGCCAGCAGTTCCCCGTGGGGGGCTGAAGCTTTCTTT,CASSSPWGAEAFF,NA,TRBJ1-1,TRBV12-3/TRBV12-4,NA
TGTGCCAGCAGTTTTCAAGTCGGGGAGCTGTTTTTT,CASSFQVGELFF,NA,TRBJ2-2,TRBV6-5,NA
TGTGCCAGCAGTCCTCTAATCTACGAGCAGTACTTC,CASSPLIYEQYF,NA,TRBJ2-7,TRBV28,NA
TGTGCCAGCAGCTTGGGGGCTAACTGGGGCTACACCTTC,CASSLGANWGYTF,NA,TRBJ1-2,TRBV5-6,NA